One and the same sample provided the 26 T cell receptor beta chains below, sequenced in a study of response to subunit inactivated influenza vaccine. TCRdb itself ran the RT-PCR reads through MiXCR, one entry per CDR3 protein. The sample carries 650,000 or so distinct CDR3 sequences, 13% to 15% recorded once. Specimen: PBMCs from blood, collected about 14 days before vaccination. The receptors were sampled from a man in his fifties or sixties who received an inactivated influenza vaccine.

The table lists this clonotype with a few counts. The V and J genes are TRBV6-2 or TRBV6-3 and TRBJ2-1, with TRBD2 matching 13 bases. Trimming took 11 bases from V and 8 from J; bases not matched to a gene: 6. CDR3 length: 13 amino acids. Germline values: CDR1 MNHEY, CDR2 SVGEGT. CDR3 sequence reads: CAGTSGISDEQFF. CDR3 DNA: TGTGCCGGGACTAGCGGGATTTCGGATGAGCAGTTCTTC.

This clonotype came up a few times. The chain carries TRBV20-1 and TRBJ1-2; TRBD1 matches at 9 bases. The V and J ends lost 6 bases and 2 bases, in that order; junction bases with no gene match: 1. The CDR3 contains 12 residues. CDR1 is DFQATT and CDR2 is SNEGSKA in the germline V gene (reference sequence). The CDR3 protein is CSAGTGNYGYTF. CDR3 nucleotide sequence: TGCAGTGCAGGGACAGGGAACTATGGCTACACCTTC.

This clonotype was seen repeatedly, ten times or more. The chain employs TRBV5-6 and TRBJ2-4, with unresolved D. V was clipped by 0 bases and J by 0 bases, with 4 bases between them. CDR3 length: 14 amino acids. CDR1 and CDR2 from the germline V gene are SGHDT and YYEEEE. This CDR3 is CASSLAGAKNIQYF. The CDR3 DNA is TGTGCCAGCAGCTTGGCAGGAGCCAAAAACATTCAGTACTTC.

This clonotype was recorded a few times. The gene calls are TRBV5-6 and TRBJ1-1; D gene ambiguous. Germline V gene lookup returns CDR1 SGHDT and CDR2 YYEEEE. The CDR3 length is 14 residues. With 2 bases removed from V and 0 bases from J, the gap between germline ends came to 8 bases. CDR3 DNA: TGTGCCAGCAGCTTAATAGCACTGAACACTGAAGCTTTCTTT. Translating it yields CASSLIALNTEAFF. Full variable domain (remainder filled in from reference TRBV5-6 and TRBJ1-1): DAGVTQSPTHLIKTRGQQVTLRCSPKSGHDTVSWYQQALGQGPQFIFQYYEEEERQRGNFPDRFSGHQFPNYSSELNVNALLLGDSALYLCASSLIALNTEAFFGQGTRLTVV.

As for this clonotype: This may stem from a read error, because a much larger clone lies one nucleotide away. Given the absence of the conserved phenylalanine or tryptophan at the CDR3 end, a read error is likely. The V call is TRBV12-3 or TRBV12-4, the J call TRBJ2-5; TRBD1 matches at 9 bases. The CDR3 loop spans 14 amino acids. V was clipped by 6 bases and J by 3 bases; unmatched bases: 5. CDR3 region: CASRRDRGEETQYL. Written as DNA, the CDR3 is TGTGCCAGCAGAAGAGACAGGGGGGAAGAGACCCAGTACTTA.

This clonotype was detected ten times or more. This chain connects TRBV5-1 to TRBJ2-3, with 10 bases matching TRBD1. The germline gives CDR1 SGHRS, CDR2 YFSETQ. This CDR3 has 19 amino acids. V lost 1 base and J lost 4; bases outside the gene matches: 15. In DNA form, the CDR3 reads TGCGCCAGCAGCTTGTGGGGGCACTCTGGACAGGGGGGCCCAGATACGCAGTATTTT. This gives the protein CASSLWGHSGQGGPDTQYF.

This clonotype was recorded a few times. This chain connects TRBV29-1 to TRBJ2-7; 8 bases agree with TRBD1. The germline V gene has CDR1 SQVTM and CDR2 ANQGSEA. V lost 5 bases, J lost 4 bases, and 10 bases stayed unmatched. The CDR3 has 14 residues. The DNA of the CDR3 is TGCAGCGTTTTTCTTCCGGGACAGGAGTACGAGCAGTACTTC. It translates to CSVFLPGQEYEQYF.

This clonotype showed up just a few times. V usage is TRBV10-3 and J usage is TRBJ2-7; 7 nucleotides agree with TRBD1. The CDR3 has 15 residues. Looked up from germline, CDR1 is ENHRY and CDR2 is SYGVKD. After removal of 5 bases from V and 6 bases from J, the junction contained 13 bases not matched to a gene. The CDR3 DNA reads as TGTGCCATCAGTAACAGGGGTATATTTTCCGGCGAGCAGTACTTC. The encoded protein is CAISNRGIFSGEQYF.

V usage is TRBV6-1 and J usage is TRBJ2-4; unclear D gene. Germline CDR1 MNHNS, CDR2 SASEGT. This CDR3 has 14 amino acids. Trimming took off 2 bases at V and 0 bases at J, with 5 bases between the two ends. CDR3 amino acids: CASSEPPAKNIQYF. Here the CDR3 DNA reads TGTGCCAGCAGTGAACCCCCAGCCAAAAACATTCAGTACTTC.

This clonotype occurred a few times. The chain employs TRBV29-1 and TRBJ2-7; D tentatively reads TRBD1 or TRBD2 (5 bases each). CDR3 size: 11 residues. Trimming stripped 7 bases from V and 3 bases from J, with 10 bases between. The V gene's germline CDR1 is SQVTM and CDR2 ANQGSEA. The CDR3: CSGGTLYEQYF. DNA of the CDR3: TGCAGCGGAGGGACCCTCTACGAGCAGTACTTC.

This clonotype has just a few counts. The chain has TRBV24-1 and TRBJ1-5, with 7 bases lining up with TRBD1. Trimming took 5 bases from V and 3 from J; bases not matched to a gene: 6. Germline assignment: CDR1 KGHDR and CDR2 SFDVKD. The CDR3 loop spans 15 amino acids. The CDR3 DNA is TGTGCCACCAGTGCCCACGGACAGGTCAATCAGCCCCAGCATTTT. This encodes CATSAHGQVNQPQHF.

This clonotype was seen a handful of times. The chain has TRBV19 and TRBJ1-2; TRBD1 aligns across 8 bases. CDR1 is LNHDA and CDR2 is SQIVND in the germline V gene (reference sequence). The V gene end was trimmed by 4 bases and the J gene end by 5 bases; junction bases not matched to a gene: 15. The CDR3 is 17 residues long. The CDR3 sequence is CASSTWTGTISNYGYTF. CDR3 nucleotide sequence: TGTGCCAGTAGTACCTGGACAGGGACAATCTCGAATTATGGCTACACCTTC.

This clonotype has more than one count but fewer than ten. The chain carries TRBV5-5 and TRBJ2-2; D is undetermined. The CDR3 spans 17 residues. The germline CDR1 and CDR2 sequences are SGHKS and YYEKEE (reference sequence). V lost 4 bases to trimming and J lost 0 bases, with 16 bases between them. The CDR3 DNA is TGTGCCAGCAGCCCAGCCGTTATAAGTTCGAACACCGGGGAGCTGTTTTTT. Its protein product is CASSPAVISSNTGELFF. Using reference TRBV5-5 and TRBJ2-2 for the parts outside the CDR3, the full variable domain is DAGVTQSPTHLIKTRGQQVTLRCSPISGHKSVSWYQQVLGQGPQFIFQYYEKEERGRGNFPDRFSARQFPNYSSELNVNALLLGDSALYLCASSPAVISSNTGELFFGEGSRLTVL.

For this clonotype: A read error may account for a junction end that differs from germline. The rearrangement uses TRBV20-1 and TRBJ2-7; 10 bases align to TRBD1. Germline CDR1 and CDR2: DFQATT and SNEGSKA (reference sequence). This CDR3 is 13 amino acids long. The CDR3 bases are TGCGGTGCAGGACCGGGACAGGGGTCCGAGCAGTACTTC. Its protein product is CGAGPGQGSEQYF.

This clonotype has only a few counts. The chain couples TRBV6-1 to TRBJ1-1, with D maybe TRBD1 (6 bases). CDR3 length: 13 amino acids. Trimming took 7 bases from V and 2 from J, leaving 11 bases between them. Germline values: CDR1 MNHNS, CDR2 SASEGT. The CDR3 coding sequence is TGTGCCAGCAAAGGGGGGTCCAACACTGAAGCTTTCTTT. Encoded protein: CASKGGSNTEAFF.

This clonotype has just a few counts. The CDR3: CASRSQTGRIQETQYF. The CDR3 DNA reads TGTGCCAGCAGATCGCAGACAGGGAGGATCCAAGAGACCCAGTACTTC. This rearrangement joins TRBV28 to TRBJ2-5; D might be TRBD1 (7 bases). Germline CDR1 and CDR2: MDHEN and SYDVKM. The CDR3 has 16 residues. V was shortened by 6 bases and J by 1 base, with 18 bases between the two germline ends.

The rearrangement links TRBV6-2 or TRBV6-3 to TRBJ2-2; TRBD1 agrees at 7 bases. CDR3 length equals 15 residues. The germline V gene encodes CDR1 MNHEY and CDR2 SVGEGT. The J segment lost 5 bases and the V segment lost 2 bases, leaving 5 bases of the junction unmatched. The CDR3 sequence is CASSYQAGGTGELFF. CDR3 coding DNA: TGTGCCAGCAGTTACCAGGCAGGGGGTACCGGGGAGCTGTTTTTT.

V and J are TRBV9 and TRBJ2-3; TRBD2 agrees at 12 bases. The germline CDR1 and CDR2 sequences are SGDLS and YYNGEE. V gave up 2 bases and J gave up 3 bases; unmatched junction bases: 4. The CDR3 has 16 residues. CDR3 sequence: CASSVTLAGGTDTQYF. CDR3 nucleotides: TGTGCCAGCAGCGTTACACTAGCGGGAGGTACAGATACGCAGTATTTT.

The count of this clonotype is one. Compared with germline, one end of the junction differs, possibly owing to a read error. This chain joins TRBV27 and TRBJ2-7, with 7 bases fitting TRBD1. Per germline, CDR1 MNHEY and CDR2 SMNVEV (reference sequence). The CDR3 is 15 residues long. The CDR3 nucleotides are TGTGCCAGCAGTTTATCGTCGGGACAGTCCTACGAGCAGCACTTC. Its protein is CASSLSSGQSYEQHF.

CDR3 region: CASSQEGVSNYGYTF. In nucleotides, the CDR3 is TGCGCCAGCAGCCAAGAGGGGGTATCGAACTATGGCTACACCTTC. The chain combines TRBV4-3 with TRBJ1-2, with D possibly being TRBD1 (5 bases). CDR1 and CDR2 from the germline V gene are LGHNA and YSLEER. The V end lost 0 bases, the J end lost 2 bases, and 10 bases lay between the germline ends. The CDR3 is 15 residues long.

The chain combines TRBV7-2 with TRBJ1-1; the D gene is possibly TRBD1 (5 bases). CDR3 length: 13 amino acids. Germline CDR1 SGHTA, CDR2 FQGNSA. Trimming took off 5 bases at V and 4 bases at J, with 11 bases between the two ends. The CDR3 DNA reads as TGTGCCAGCAGCACCGACAGAATCACTGAAGCTTTCTTT. Protein sequence: CASSTDRITEAFF. Supplemented by reference TRBV7-2 and TRBJ1-1, the full variable domain reads GAGVSQSPSNKVTEKGKDVELRCDPISGHTALYWYRQSLGQGLEFLIYFQGNSAPDKSGLPSDRFSAERTGGSVSTLTIQRTQQEDSAVYLCASSTDRITEAFFGQGTRLTVV.

The chain carries TRBV24-1 and TRBJ2-7; tentatively, D is TRBD2 (5 bases). The CDR3 covers 13 residues. Germline V gene data show CDR1 as KGHDR and CDR2 as SFDVKD. V lost 3 bases to trimming and J lost 7 bases, with 12 bases between them. CDR3 coding DNA: TGTGCCACCAGTGATCCGGGCCGCGGGGAGCAGTACTTC. Protein: CATSDPGRGEQYF.

The table lists this clonotype with a few counts. This rearrangement joins TRBV27 to TRBJ1-2; D remains unclear. The CDR3 is 14 residues long. The germline CDR1 and CDR2 sequences are MNHEY and SMNVEV (reference sequence). Trimming took off 4 bases at V and 3 bases at J, with 12 bases between the two ends. The CDR3 loop is CASSSRLNYYGYTF. The CDR3 DNA sequence: TGTGCCAGCAGTTCCCGACTTAATTACTATGGCTACACCTTC.

The chain employs TRBV19 and TRBJ2-5; D uncertain. The CDR3 extends over 13 amino acids. V was cut by 3 bases and J by 7 bases, with 12 bases left in between. Germline V lookup: CDR1 LNHDA, CDR2 SQIVND (reference sequence). Here the CDR3 DNA reads TGTGCCAGTAGTATGGAAAGGGTTGGGACCCAGTACTTC. Translating it yields CASSMERVGTQYF.

The V gene is TRBV9, the J gene TRBJ2-7, with a weak D call TRBD2 (6 bases). The CDR3 spans 15 residues. The V gene's germline CDR1 is SGDLS and CDR2 YYNGEE. The V gene lost 3 bases and the J gene lost 7 bases, with 20 bases spanning the gap. The CDR3 nucleotides are TGTGCCAGCAGCGGTAGCGGTGGAGGAGGTAATGAGCAGTACTTC. Its translation is CASSGSGGGGNEQYF.

The chain recombines TRBV9 with TRBJ1-1, with no clear D. The germline gives CDR1 SGDLS, CDR2 YYNGEE. V lost 0 bases and J lost 1, with 10 bases in between. The CDR3 spans 15 residues. DNA of the CDR3: TGTGCCAGCAGCGTAGCTGTGGGTAGGAACACTGAAGCTTTCTTT. It translates to CASSVAVGRNTEAFF.